The TCR beta chain described here comes from a study of blood T cells in healthy people across ages. Donation came from healthy Caucasian individuals in Russia who were aged about 6 to 100. There were at least 6 micrograms of total RNA extracted from every sample. Through a sample-barcoded 5' primer and a J-beta primer mix, a second PCR was run for roughly 6 to 12 cycles. TCRdb used MiXCR to reprocess the 5' RACE reads, holding one entry per CDR3 protein. Of some 900,000 distinct CDR3 sequences in the sample, about 48% are singletons; the top ten hold roughly 13%. This clonotype was recorded once. Its antigen is unknown. The study, taken as a whole, reports: Greater diversity and more naive CD4+ cells were seen in long-lived donors than in aged donors. No conclusive comparison of naive versus antigen-experienced cells was possible with unsorted PBMCs.

Sequenced input: blood. The TCR sequence derives from a man aged 25-45 years in good health.

The CDR3 region is CASSQESFSASSYNEQFF. The CDR3, as DNA: TGCGCCAGCAGCCAAGAATCTTTTTCAGCGAGCTCCTACAATGAGCAGTTCTTC. This chain connects TRBV4-3 to TRBJ2-1; D call uncertain. Germline values: CDR1 LGHNA, CDR2 YSLEER. CDR3 length: 18 residues. Trimming stripped 0 bases from V and 0 bases from J, with 15 bases between.